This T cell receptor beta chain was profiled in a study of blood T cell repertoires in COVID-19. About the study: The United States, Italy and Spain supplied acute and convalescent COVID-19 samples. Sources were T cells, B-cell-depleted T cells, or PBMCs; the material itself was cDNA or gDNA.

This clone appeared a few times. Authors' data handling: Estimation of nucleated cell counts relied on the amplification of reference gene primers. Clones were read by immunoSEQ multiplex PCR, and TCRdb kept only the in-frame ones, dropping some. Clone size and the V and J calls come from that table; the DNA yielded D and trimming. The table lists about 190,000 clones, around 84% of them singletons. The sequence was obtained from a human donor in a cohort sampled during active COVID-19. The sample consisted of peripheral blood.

This chain's CDR3 is CATSEAQGMGEQFF. The CDR3 nucleotides are TGTGCCACCAGTGAAGCCCAGGGGATGGGTGAGCAGTTCTTC. The chain employs TRBV24-1 and TRBJ2-1; D may be TRBD1 (6 bases). The germline V gene encodes CDR1 KGHDR and CDR2 SFDVKD. Between the trimmed V and J ends, which lost 4 bases and 9 bases, there was a span of 15 bases. CDR3 size: 14 residues.